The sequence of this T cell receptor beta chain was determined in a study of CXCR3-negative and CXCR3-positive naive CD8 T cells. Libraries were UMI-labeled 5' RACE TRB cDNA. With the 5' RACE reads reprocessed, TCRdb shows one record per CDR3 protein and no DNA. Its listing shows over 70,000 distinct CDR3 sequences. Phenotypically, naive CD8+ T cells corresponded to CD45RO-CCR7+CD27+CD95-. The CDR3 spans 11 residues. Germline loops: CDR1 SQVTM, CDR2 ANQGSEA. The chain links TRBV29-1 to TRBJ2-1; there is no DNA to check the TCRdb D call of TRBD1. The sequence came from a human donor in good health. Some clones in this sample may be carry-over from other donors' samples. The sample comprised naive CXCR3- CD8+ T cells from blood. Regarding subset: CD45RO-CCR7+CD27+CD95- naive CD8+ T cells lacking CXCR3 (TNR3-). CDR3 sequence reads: CSVERPNEQFF.